This T cell receptor (beta chain) was retrieved from a study of blood T cells in healthy people across ages. For the study at large: T cells yielded about one barcoded beta molecule per two cells through template switching.

Together with a sample-barcoded 5' primer, a J-beta primer mix was included in a second PCR lasting about 6 to 11 cycles. One entry per CDR3 protein, called by TCRdb with MiXCR from the 5' RACE reads. The sample yields roughly 650,000 distinct CDR3 sequences, around 32% seen once. This clonotype was observed at least ten times. Its antigen remains unidentified. Per sample, no less than 6 micrograms of total RNA were extracted. Broader study findings: Lack of knowledge of donor CMV status possibly confounded expanded clonotype changes.

Trimming pared 11 bases from V and 4 bases from J, leaving 10 bases between. The germline gives CDR1 SNHLY, CDR2 FYNNEI. The CDR3 has 11 residues. The material sequenced was blood. The chain couples TRBV2 to TRBJ2-3; perhaps TRBD2 as D (6 bases). The TCR was taken from a woman older than 75 in good health. In DNA, the CDR3 is TGTGCCGCCCAGCGGGCAGATACGCAGTATTTT. Translating gives CAAQRADTQYF.